This is a list of T cell receptor beta chains from one sample in a study of glioma-infiltrating T cells. TCRdb re-called the multiplex PCR reads with MiXCR, one entry per CDR3 protein. The data contain around 90,000 distinct CDR3 sequences, about 37% of them singletons. The sample comprised glioma tissue, nonneoplastic brain tissue, or PBMCs (not recorded which). The receptors originated from a human donor with low-grade glioma or glioblastoma, undergoing nonglioma brain surgery, or in good health (not recorded which). The CDR3 runs from the conserved cysteine through the conserved F or W. Each record gives: D gene, J gene, V gene, clone size, CDR3 protein, CDR3 DNA. The D gene is left open where the match is weak. Only some rows state a clone size, as once, few, many or a class for expanded clones.

>NA|TRBJ1-1|TRBV6-2/TRBV6-3|NA
CVSSYSEGLNTEAFF
TGTGTTAGCAGTTACTCTGAAGGGCTGAACACTGAAGCTTTCTTT
>NA|TRBJ1-1|TRBV7-8|many
CASSQEGTRHTEAFF
TGTGCCAGCAGCCAAGAGGGGACACGGCACACTGAAGCTTTCTTT
>NA|TRBJ1-2|TRBV20-1|NA
CSARPPGSLGSYGCTF
TGCAGTGCTAGGCCCCCGGGAAGTCTCGGTAGCTATGGCTGCACCTTC
>NA|TRBJ2-7|TRBV18|NA
CASSLQIYEQYF
TGTGCCAGCTCATTACAAATATACGAGCAGTACTTC
>TRBD1|TRBJ2-2|TRBV5-1|NA
CASDRENTGELFF
TGCGCCAGCGACAGGGAGAACACCGGGGAGCTGTTTTTT
>TRBD1|TRBJ2-1|TRBV2|NA
CASSEAGTGSSYNEQFF
TGTGCCAGCAGTGAAGCCGGGACAGGGAGCTCCTACAATGAGCAGTTCTTC
>NA|TRBJ2-7|TRBV27|many
CASSKNGGYEQYF
TGTGCCAGCAGTAAGAACGGCGGCTACGAGCAGTACTTC
>NA|TRBJ2-5|TRBV28|many
CASGTLIKETQYF
TGTGCCAGCGGGACTCTCATAAAAGAGACCCAGTACTTC
>NA|TRBJ1-2|TRBV2|NA
CASSYSDSEPYNYGYTF
TGTGCCAGCAGTTACAGCGACTCAGAGCCCTATAACTACGGCTACACCTTC
>NA|TRBJ2-6|TRBV7-9|many
CASSLEGFGANVLTF
TGTGCCAGCAGCTTAGAAGGTTTTGGGGCCAACGTCCTGACTTTC
>NA|TRBJ1-2|TRBV6-5|many
CASSYDGYGYTF
TGTGCCAGCAGTTACGACGGTTATGGCTACACCTTC
>NA|TRBJ1-6|TRBV20-1|NA
CSARGHPDSPLHF
TGCAGTGCTAGGGGCCACCCGGACTCACCCCTCCACTTT
>TRBD2|TRBJ2-7|TRBV7-2|many
CASSTGTSGTGEQYF
TGTGCCAGCAGTACCGGGACTAGCGGGACGGGGGAGCAGTACTTC
>NA|TRBJ1-5|TRBV12-3/TRBV12-4|many
CASSSLGDGSNQPQHF
TGTGCCAGCAGTTCATTGGGCGACGGTAGCAATCAGCCCCAGCATTTT
>TRBD1|TRBJ1-1|TRBV29-1|few
CGVGQGKNTEAFF
TGCGGCGTGGGACAGGGAAAGAACACTGAAGCTTTCTTT
>NA|TRBJ2-7|TRBV6-2/TRBV6-3|medium-sized
CASSYSSRVQTYEQYF
TGTGCCAGCAGTTACTCGAGCAGGGTGCAGACCTACGAGCAGTACTTC
>NA|TRBJ2-1|TRBV15|NA
CATSREEGGYNEQFF
TGTGCCACCAGCAGAGAAGAGGGCGGATACAATGAGCAGTTCTTC
>TRBD1|TRBJ2-2|TRBV5-5|many
CASSYRGWTGELFF
TGTGCCAGCAGCTACAGGGGTTGGACCGGGGAGCTGTTTTTT
>NA|TRBJ2-5|TRBV29-1|many
CSGGWQETQYF
TGCAGCGGAGGGTGGCAAGAGACCCAGTACTTC
>NA|TRBJ2-3|TRBV3-1|many
CASSQDPIALGTDTQYF
TGTGCCAGCAGCCAAGATCCCATAGCCCTCGGGACAGATACGCAGTATTTT
>NA|TRBJ2-3|TRBV7-6|NA
CASSPCNLVTQYF
TGTGCCAGCAGCCCTTGCAACTTGGTTACGCAGTATTTT
>NA|TRBJ2-3|TRBV6-1|many
CASNRQGTDTQYF
TGTGCCAGCAACCGGCAGGGCACAGATACGCAGTATTTT
>NA|TRBJ2-1|TRBV7-3|NA
CASSFYICSASTNYNEQFF
NA
>TRBD2|TRBJ2-3|TRBV20-1|many
CSALLAGGQDTQYF
TGCAGTGCCTTACTAGCGGGGGGGCAAGATACGCAGTATTTT
>NA|TRBJ2-7|TRBV6-1|NA
CASSEVWGHEQYF
TGTGCCAGCAGTGAAGTATGGGGCCACGAGCAGTACTTC
>NA|TRBJ2-7|TRBV28|many
CASSFQKAYEQYF
TGTGCCAGCAGTTTTCAGAAAGCCTACGAGCAGTACTTC
>NA|TRBJ2-7|TRBV7-2|NA
CTSSVLGMGEQYF
TGTACCAGCAGCGTACTGGGGATGGGAGAGCAGTACTTC
>NA|TRBJ2-3|TRBV7-9|many
CASSSRTPQGADTQYF
TGTGCCAGCAGCAGCAGGACACCCCAAGGGGCAGATACGCAGTATTTT
>NA|TRBJ1-6|TRBV3-1|many
CASSQEYGNSPFHF
TGTGCCAGCAGCCAAGAATATGGGAATTCACCCTTCCACTTT
>TRBD2|TRBJ2-7|TRBV7-8|many
CASSQRLAPTYEQYF
TGTGCCAGCAGCCAACGACTAGCGCCGACCTACGAGCAGTACTTC
>NA|TRBJ2-2|TRBV4-1|many
CASSQDRVPGELFF
TGCGCCAGCAGCCAAGATCGGGTTCCCGGGGAGCTGTTTTTT
>NA|TRBJ2-1|TRBV7-9|many
CASTIFRNEQFF
TGTGCCAGCACCATCTTCCGAAATGAGCAGTTCTTC
>TRBD2|TRBJ2-1|TRBV2|NA
CASSRRRSSAGGSSYNEQFF
TGTGCCAGCAGCCGACGGAGGAGCTCTGCGGGGGGGAGCTCCTACAATGAGCAGTTCTTC
>TRBD2|TRBJ2-2|TRBV20-1|many
CSARDLGVAGHSGELFF
TGCAGTGCTAGAGATCTCGGCGTAGCGGGGCACAGCGGGGAGCTGTTTTTT
>NA|TRBJ2-2|TRBV29-1|many
CSVAADANTGELFF
TGCAGCGTTGCTGCGGACGCGAACACCGGGGAGCTGTTTTTT
>NA|TRBJ2-7|TRBV7-2|NA
CASSSVDVTGYEQYF
TGTGCCAGCAGCTCCGTTGACGTTACTGGGTACGAGCAGTACTTC
>TRBD1|TRBJ1-1|TRBV6-1|many
CASIRDRGKTEAFF
TGTGCCAGCATTAGAGACAGGGGTAAAACTGAAGCTTTCTTT
>NA|TRBJ2-7|TRBV5-6|NA
CASSLGGRGLSSYEQYF
TGTGCCAGCAGCTTGGGGGGAAGAGGTCTTAGCTCCTACGAGCAGTACTTC
>TRBD1|TRBJ2-2|TRBV7-2|many
CASSLEQGTGELFF
TGTGCCAGCAGCTTAGAACAGGGGACCGGGGAGCTGTTTTTT
>NA|TRBJ2-3|TRBV28|many
CASSPVPPDPADTQYF
TGTGCCAGCAGTCCCGTCCCCCCCGATCCCGCAGATACGCAGTATTTT
>NA|TRBJ1-1|TRBV5-1|many
CASSLVGGTTEAFF
TGCGCCAGCAGCTTGGTAGGTGGGACGACTGAAGCTTTCTTT
>TRBD1|TRBJ1-1|TRBV5-1|many
CASSLVGTATDTEAFF
TGCGCCAGCAGCTTGGTAGGGACAGCGACGGACACTGAAGCTTTCTTT
>TRBD2|TRBJ2-1|TRBV3-1|many
CASSQAFSTSGLYNEQFF
TGTGCCAGCAGCCAAGCATTTTCGACTAGCGGGCTATACAATGAGCAGTTCTTC
>NA|TRBJ2-1|TRBV7-3|few
CASSLDRAHNEQFF
TGTGCCAGCAGCCTAGACCGGGCCCACAATGAGCAGTTCTTC
>TRBD1|TRBJ1-5|TRBV6-1|many
CASRTYRDRGNQPQHF
TGTGCCAGCAGAACATACCGGGACAGGGGGAATCAGCCCCAGCATTTT
>NA|TRBJ2-2|TRBV6-1|many
CASLSLTIPNTGELFF
TGTGCCAGCCTCAGCTTAACAATACCAAACACCGGGGAGCTGTTTTTT
>TRBD2|TRBJ2-7|TRBV6-2/TRBV6-3|NA
CASSERGTEGYNEQYF
TGTGCCAGCAGTGAGCGGGGGACTGAGGGCTACAATGAGCAGTACTTC
>NA|TRBJ1-5|TRBV28|NA
CVSSFVDITSNQPQHF
TGTGTCAGCAGTTTTGTGGACATAACTAGCAATCAGCCCCAGCATTTT
>TRBD1|TRBJ2-5|TRBV7-8|many
CASSLERTGDRETQYF
TGTGCCAGCAGCTTAGAAAGGACAGGGGATAGGGAGACCCAGTACTTC
>NA|TRBJ1-1|TRBV28|many
CASQGAGRVNTEAFF
TGTGCCAGTCAGGGAGCGGGCAGAGTGAACACTGAAGCTTTCTTT